This T cell receptor (beta chain) was retrieved from a study of early T cells in non-severe SARS-CoV-2 infection. The CDR3 is 14 amino acids. V dropped 6 bases and J dropped 5; count of bases not matched to a gene: 9. A few counts support this clonotype. MiXCR was run by TCRdb on the 5' RACE reads, yielding one entry per CDR3 protein. The data contain about 61,000 distinct CDR3 sequences, around 12% of them singletons. The chain couples TRBV12-3 or TRBV12-4 to TRBJ1-2, with 7 positions matching TRBD1. Here the sequenced sample was whole blood, taken at baseline. This sequence originates from an adult who was a healthcare worker with PCR-confirmed SARS-CoV-2 infection or an uninfected control (not recorded which). The donor label of this sample is uncertain. The CDR3 region is CASSPTGQRYGYTF. The CDR3 coding sequence is TGTGCCAGCAGCCCCACGGGACAGAGATATGGCTACACCTTC.